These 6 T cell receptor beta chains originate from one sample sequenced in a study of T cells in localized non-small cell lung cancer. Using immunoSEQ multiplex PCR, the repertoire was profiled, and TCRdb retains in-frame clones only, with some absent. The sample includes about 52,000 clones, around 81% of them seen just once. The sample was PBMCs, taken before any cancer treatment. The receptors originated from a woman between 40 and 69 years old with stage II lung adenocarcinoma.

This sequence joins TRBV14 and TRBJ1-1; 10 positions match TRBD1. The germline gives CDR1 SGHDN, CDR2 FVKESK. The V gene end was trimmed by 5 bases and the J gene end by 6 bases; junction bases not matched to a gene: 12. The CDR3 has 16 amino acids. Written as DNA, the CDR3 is TGTGCCAGCAGCAGAGACAGGGGGCAGGTGTACTCTGAAGCTTTCTTT. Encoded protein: CASSRDRGQVYSEAFF.

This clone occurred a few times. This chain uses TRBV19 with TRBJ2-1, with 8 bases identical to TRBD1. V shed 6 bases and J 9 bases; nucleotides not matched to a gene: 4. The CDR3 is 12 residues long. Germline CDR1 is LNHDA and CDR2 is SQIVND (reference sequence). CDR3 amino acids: CASSQGAGEQFF. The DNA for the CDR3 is TGTGCCAGTAGCCAGGGGGCTGGTGAGCAGTTCTTC. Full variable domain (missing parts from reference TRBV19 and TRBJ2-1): DGGITQSPKYLFRKEGQNVTLSCEQNLNHDAMYWYRQDPGQGLRLIYYSQIVNDFQKGDIAEGYSVSREKKESFPLTVTSAQKNPTAFYLCASSQGAGEQFFGPGTRLTVL.

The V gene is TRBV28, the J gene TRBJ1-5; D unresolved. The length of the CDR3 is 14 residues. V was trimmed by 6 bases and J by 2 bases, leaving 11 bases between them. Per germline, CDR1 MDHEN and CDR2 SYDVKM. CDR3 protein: CASRRLSGNQPQHF. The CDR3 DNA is TGTGCCAGCAGACGTCTCAGTGGCAATCAGCCCCAGCATTTT.

Here the CDR3 reads CASSTSGTAYNSNQPQHF. CDR3 in DNA: TGTGCCAGTAGCACATCCGGGACAGCATACAATAGCAATCAGCCCCAGCATTTT. The rearrangement links TRBV19 to TRBJ1-5; TRBD1 agrees at 7 bases. V was pared by 6 bases and J by 0 bases, with 14 bases of the junction left unmatched. The CDR3 has 18 residues. CDR1 and CDR2 (germline): LNHDA, SQIVND (reference sequence).

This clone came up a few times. CDR3 in amino acids: CASSLGGGDNEQFF. For the CDR3, the DNA is TGCGCCAGCAGCTTAGGGGGTGGGGACAATGAGCAGTTCTTC. The chain recombines TRBV5-1 with TRBJ2-1, with D perhaps matching TRBD1 (6 bases). The CDR3 runs to 14 residues. The V and J ends lost 2 bases and 5 bases respectively, with 11 bases between them. Germline V gene lookup returns CDR1 SGHRS and CDR2 YFSETQ. Full variable domain (missing parts from reference TRBV5-1 and TRBJ2-1): KAGVTQTPRYLIKTRGQQVTLSCSPISGHRSVSWYQQTPGQGLQFLFEYFSETQRNKGNFPGRFSGRQFSNSRSEMNVSTLELGDSALYLCASSLGGGDNEQFFGPGTRLTVL.

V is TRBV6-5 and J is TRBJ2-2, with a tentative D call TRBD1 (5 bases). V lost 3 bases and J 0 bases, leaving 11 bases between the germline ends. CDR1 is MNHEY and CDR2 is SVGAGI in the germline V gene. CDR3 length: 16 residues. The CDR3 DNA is TGTGCCAGCAGTTATCCAAAGGGGACGAACACCGGGGAGCTGTTTTTT. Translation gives CASSYPKGTNTGELFF.